These 19 T cell receptor beta chains share one sample of origin, sequenced in a study of cytomegalovirus exposure and HLA in healthy donors. The primer mix had 60 Vbeta and 13 Jbeta primers. Here immunoSEQ multiplex PCR was the method, and the copy in TCRdb shows in-frame clones only, minus some. The sample has some 150,000 clones, around 80% seen once. Sequencing was done on a sample of PBMCs. The receptors were sampled from a middle-aged man in good health and CMV-seronegative.

The CDR3 is CASSPGLAGGRDTQYF. Here the CDR3 DNA reads TGTGCCAGCAGCCCGGGACTAGCGGGAGGGCGAGATACGCAGTATTTT. The rearrangement joins TRBV7-9 to TRBJ2-3, with TRBD2 matching 16 bases. V was clipped by 5 bases and J by 5 bases; unmatched bases: 4. The CDR3 consists of 16 residues. Germline-derived CDR1 and CDR2 are SEHNR and FQNEAQ (reference sequence).

As concerns this clone: Sequence at one end of the junction differs from germline and may be a read error. The rearrangement links TRBV5-1 to TRBJ2-6, with 9 bases that match TRBD1. The CDR3 length is 15 residues. CDR1 SGHRS and CDR2 YFSETQ come from the germline V gene. CDR3 sequence reads: CASSTGGAGANGLTF. In DNA, the CDR3 is TGCGCCAGCAGCACAGGGGGCGCTGGGGCCAACGGCCTGACTTTC. The whole variable domain, remainder taken from reference TRBV5-1 and TRBJ2-6, is KAGVTQTPRYLIKTRGQQVTLSCSPISGHRSVSWYQQTPGQGLQFLFEYFSETQRNKGNFPGRFSGRQFSNSRSEMNVSTLELGDSALYLCASSTGGAGANGLTFGAGSRLTVL.

This sequence joins TRBV28 and TRBJ1-1; possible D gene TRBD1, 6 bases. V lost 6 bases to trimming and J lost 5 bases, with 13 bases between them. The CDR3 length is 13 residues. Germline V CDR1 and CDR2: MDHEN, SYDVKM. CDR3 coding DNA: TGTGCCAGCAGCTCAGGGGAAAGAACTGAAGCTTTCTTT. It yields the protein CASSSGERTEAFF.

Remarks on this clone: At one end, the junction sequence differs from germline, possibly due to a read error. V usage is TRBV19 and J usage is TRBJ2-4; D is perhaps TRBD2 (5 bases). The CDR3 is 15 amino acids. Germline CDR1 is LNHDA and CDR2 is SQIVND (reference sequence). This CDR3 reads CASSSPHLAKNSQYF. DNA of the CDR3: TGTGCCAGTAGTTCTCCCCATCTAGCCAAAAACAGTCAGTACTTC.

This clone appeared a single time. V is TRBV2 and J is TRBJ1-2; D possibly corresponds to TRBD1 (5 bases). Trimming took off 6 bases at V and 4 bases at J, with 12 bases between the two ends. CDR1 SNHLY and CDR2 FYNNEI come from the germline V gene. This CDR3 spans 13 amino acids. The CDR3 sequence: CASSVSQGYGYTF. Here the CDR3 DNA reads TGTGCCAGCAGCGTCAGTCAGGGCTATGGCTACACCTTC. Looking up the rest from reference TRBV2 and TRBJ1-2 gives the full variable domain: EPEVTQTPSHQVTQMGQEVILRCVPISNHLYFYWYRQILGQKVEFLVSFYNNEISEKSEIFDDQFSVERPDGSNFTLKIRSTKLEDSAMYFCASSVSQGYGYTFGSGTRLTVV.

The rearrangement links TRBV28 to TRBJ1-5; D is unresolved. V was cut by 6 bases and J by 2 bases, with 17 bases left in between. The CDR3 is 16 residues long. Germline V gene lookup returns CDR1 MDHEN and CDR2 SYDVKM. The CDR3 sequence is CASSPRASPRNQPQHF. In DNA form, the CDR3 reads TGTGCCAGCAGCCCGCGGGCGAGCCCCCGCAATCAGCCCCAGCATTTT.

The gene calls are TRBV5-1 and TRBJ2-2; TRBD2 agrees at 9 bases. V lost 6 bases to trimming and J lost 2 bases; unmatched junction nucleotides: 8. Germline V gives CDR1 SGHRS, CDR2 YFSETQ. The CDR3 contains 16 residues. CDR3 in amino acids: CASKDSGRPNTGELFF. The CDR3 DNA reads as TGCGCCAGCAAGGACAGCGGGAGGCCCAACACCGGGGAGCTGTTTTTT.

The chain is built from TRBV28 and TRBJ1-1, with TRBD1 identical over 7 bases. V was pared by 5 bases and J by 4 bases, with 13 bases of the junction left unmatched. This CDR3 has 16 residues. CDR1 MDHEN and CDR2 SYDVKM come from the germline V gene. The CDR3 DNA is TGTGCCAGCAGTAAGAGGAGGGGGCCGGGGCCCACTGAAGCTTTCTTT. Translating gives CASSKRRGPGPTEAFF. Full variable domain (remainder filled in from reference TRBV28 and TRBJ1-1): DVKVTQSSRYLVKRTGEKVFLECVQDMDHENMFWYRQDPGLGLRLIYFSYDVKMKEKGDIPEGYSVSREKKERFSLILESASTNQTSMYLCASSKRRGPGPTEAFFGQGTRLTVV.

The CDR3 sequence is CASSDVGRGDEQFF. The CDR3 DNA follows: TGCGCCAGCAGTGACGTCGGGAGAGGAGATGAGCAGTTCTTC. V is TRBV10-2 and J is TRBJ2-1, with TRBD2 as a possible D gene (6 bases). The CDR3 is 14 residues long. In germline, CDR1 is WSHSY, CDR2 SAAADI. The germline V and J ends were trimmed by 3 bases and 8 bases, with 14 bases remaining between them.

CDR3 sequence reads: CASSHKPGTGPYNEQFF. CDR3 nucleotides: TGTGCCAGCAGCCACAAACCCGGGACAGGGCCTTACAATGAGCAGTTCTTC. The chain links TRBV9 to TRBJ2-1; 9 bases are a match to TRBD1. From germline, CDR1 is SGDLS and CDR2 YYNGEE. The CDR3 has 17 residues. Unmatched junction bases numbered 12, after V lost 4 bases and J lost 4 bases.

The chain joins TRBV28 to TRBJ1-6; no reliable D call. Trimming took 3 bases from V and 14 from J, leaving 11 bases between them. CDR1 is MDHEN and CDR2 is SYDVKM in the germline V gene. The CDR3 is 12 amino acids. As DNA, the CDR3 is TGTGCCAGCAGTTTCAGTTTTAGCACCCTCCACTTT. Amino acid sequence: CASSFSFSTLHF.

This rearrangement joins TRBV5-1 to TRBJ2-7, with 10 positions matching TRBD1. Per germline, CDR1 SGHRS and CDR2 YFSETQ. The CDR3 runs to 15 residues. With V trimmed by 2 bases and J by 3 bases, 5 bases remained unmatched. The CDR3, as DNA: TGCGCCAGCAGCTTCCGGACAGGGGGGGACTACGAGCAGTACTTC. Translating gives CASSFRTGGDYEQYF.

The chain is built from TRBV18 and TRBJ1-5; 9 positions match TRBD1. Unmatched junction bases numbered 7, after V lost 5 bases and J lost 2 bases. Germline lookup yields CDR1 KGHSH and CDR2 LQKENI. The CDR3 runs to 16 residues. This CDR3 reads CASSKTGGAGNQPQHF. The CDR3 region has the DNA TGTGCCAGCTCAAAAACAGGGGGCGCCGGCAATCAGCCCCAGCATTTT.

The sample holds one count of this clone. The rearrangement links TRBV7-9 to TRBJ2-3; D is undetermined. Looked up from germline, CDR1 is SEHNR and CDR2 is FQNEAQ (reference sequence). The CDR3 covers 11 residues. V lost 4 bases and J lost 4, with 3 bases in between. The CDR3 nucleotides read TGTGCCAGCAGCTCCGCAGATACGCAGTATTTT. This translates into CASSSADTQYF. Combining the CDR3 with reference TRBV7-9 and TRBJ2-3 gives the whole variable domain DTGVSQNPRHKITKRGQNVTFRCDPISEHNRLYWYRQTLGQGPEFLTYFQNEAQLEKSRLLSDRFSAERPKGSFSTLEIQRTEQGDSAMYLCASSSADTQYFGPGTRLTVL.

The V and J genes are TRBV5-4 and TRBJ2-5, with no clear D. The CDR3 is 14 amino acids. V lost 0 bases and J lost 3, with 9 bases in between. Germline values: CDR1 SGHNT, CDR2 YYREEE (reference sequence). The CDR3, as DNA: TGTGCCAGCAGCTTGGCTGCCAGGAAAGAGACCCAGTACTTC. Translating it yields CASSLAARKETQYF.

The V gene is TRBV6-5, the J gene TRBJ2-4, with D unresolved. Trimming pared 8 bases from V and 0 bases from J, leaving 8 bases between. The CDR3 is made up of 13 amino acids. Germline CDR1 is MNHEY and CDR2 is SVGAGI. The chain's CDR3 is CASGLSAKNIQYF. The CDR3 DNA reads as TGTGCCAGCGGGCTATCAGCCAAAAACATTCAGTACTTC.

This chain links TRBV5-4 with TRBJ2-5, with 12 positions matching TRBD2. The V gene's germline CDR1 is SGHNT and CDR2 YYREEE (reference sequence). V lost 0 bases to trimming and J lost 1 base; unmatched junction nucleotides: 1. There are 16 residues in the CDR3. The CDR3 sequence: CASSLGLAGVQETQYF. DNA of the CDR3: TGTGCCAGCAGCTTGGGACTAGCGGGAGTCCAAGAGACCCAGTACTTC.

The chain employs TRBV2 and TRBJ1-2, with TRBD1 identical over 7 bases. Germline trimming cut 6 bases from V and 7 bases from J; bases unmatched to any gene: 5. Germline CDR1 SNHLY, CDR2 FYNNEI. The CDR3 covers 12 residues. Here the CDR3 reads CASRQGQGGYTF. For the CDR3, the DNA is TGTGCCAGCAGACAGGGGCAGGGTGGCTACACCTTC.

This clone was seen just once. The CDR3 protein is CASTGTRGSYEQYF. The CDR3 bases are TGTGCCAGCACGGGGACCCGGGGGTCCTACGAGCAGTACTTC. V and J are TRBV6-5 and TRBJ2-5; possibly TRBD2 for D (6 bases). With the DNA end fitting TRBJ2-7 better, the J assignment may be wrong. CDR1 is MNHEY and CDR2 is SVGAGI in the germline V gene. This CDR3 is built from 14 residues.